This section outlines one TCR beta chain sequence together with its context. A primer in the constant region served to generate TCR beta cDNA from around 500 ng of total RNA. Generation of the TCR beta libraries relied on three nested multiplex PCR rounds using slightly modified ARM-PCR. TRBV1-TRBV30 forward primers and a C-beta reverse primer were used in the first two PCR rounds, which each ran for 9 to 10 cycles. TCRdb re-analysed the multiplex PCR reads in MiXCR, keeping a single row per CDR3 protein. The data contain 300,000 to 350,000 distinct CDR3 sequences, 50% to 60% of them singletons. This entry comes from a study of tumor-infiltrating lymphocytes in primary liver carcinoma. Germline DNA was also extracted, while the blood RNA originated from unsorted whole blood. CDR3 length: 16 amino acids. Trimming removed 0 bases from V and 2 bases from J, with 12 bases in between. Germline-derived CDR1 and CDR2 are SGDLS and YYNGEE.

This sequence joins TRBV9 and TRBJ2-1, with D possibly TRBD2 on 5 matching bases. This clonotype originated in a woman aged 30 to 39 with primary liver carcinoma and hepatitis B virus infection. The sample consisted of peripheral blood. The CDR3 DNA is TGTGCCAGCAGCGTAGCTAGCCGAGCCACCTACAATGAGCAGTTCTTC. Its protein is CASSVASRATYNEQFF.